These T cell receptor beta chains were read from a single sample in a study of CD8 T cells in Susac syndrome. A single record per CDR3 protein comes from TCRdb applying MiXCR to the immunoSEQ multiplex PCR reads. Of about 66,000 distinct CDR3 sequences listed, approximately 96% are singletons. Sequenced sample: CD8+ T cells from PBMCs. The receptors were gathered from a human donor with multiple sclerosis. Each CDR3 is given with its conserved first and last residue. D genes are given only for firm matches. Some rows mark clone size as missing; the rest say once, few, many or name a class of expanded clone.

clone size	D gene	V gene	J gene	CDR3 DNA	CDR3 protein
-	-	TRBV27	TRBJ2-7	TGTGCCAGCAGTTTAGGGACATCCCTTACCTACGAGCAGTACTTC	CASSLGTSLTYEQYF
-	TRBD2	TRBV9	TRBJ2-1	TGTGCCAGCAGCGTAGGGGGGTCTAGCGGGAAGCAGTTCTTC	CASSVGGSSGKQFF
-	TRBD1	TRBV6-4	TRBJ2-1	TGTGCCAGCAGTGACTGGGGACAGGGGCTCAATGAGCAGTTCTTC	CASSDWGQGLNEQFF
-	-	TRBV29-1	TRBJ2-1	TGCAGCGTTTCGCCGGGAGCCGCCAATGAGCAGTTCTTC	CSVSPGAANEQFF
-	-	TRBV28	TRBJ1-2	TGTGCCAGCAGCCCTCATGGGGGGGCCGCTAACTATGGCTACACCTTC	CASSPHGGAANYGYTF
-	TRBD1	TRBV3-1	TRBJ2-7	TGTGCCAGCAGCCTAGTGACAGGGGGGTACGAGCAGTACTTC	CASSLVTGGYEQYF
-	TRBD1	TRBV24-1	TRBJ2-1	TGTGCCACCAGTGAGCGGACAGGGACTGAGCAGTTCTTC	CATSERTGTEQFF
-	TRBD1	TRBV9	TRBJ2-7	TGTGCCAGCAGCCCCCGAACTTCGACAGGGTTGACCAACGAGCAGTACTTC	CASSPRTSTGLTNEQYF
-	TRBD2	TRBV3-1	TRBJ2-5	TGTGCCAGCAGCCAAGATCCCGCGGGGGAGCAAGAGACCCAGTACTTC	CASSQDPAGEQETQYF
once	TRBD1	TRBV7-9	TRBJ2-7	TGTGCCAGCAGCTCTAATACAGGGGGTCGCGCCTACGAGCAGTACTTC	CASSSNTGGRAYEQYF
-	TRBD2	TRBV15	TRBJ2-1	TGTGCCACCAGCGTGATAGCGGGGGGGCCGGAGGAGCAGTTCTTC	CATSVIAGGPEEQFF
once	-	TRBV29-1	TRBJ1-4	TGCAGCGTTGTAGGGGGGCAGGTTAATGAAAAACTGTTTTTT	CSVVGGQVNEKLFF
-	-	TRBV7-2	TRBJ2-4	TGTGCCAGCAGCTTAGCAGGGATGGACATTCAGTACTTC	CASSLAGMDIQYF
-	-	TRBV3-1	TRBJ2-5	TGTGCCAGCAGCCATCCCCCGGGATTTCAAGAGACCCAGTACTTC	CASSHPPGFQETQYF
few	TRBD2	TRBV3-1	TRBJ2-7	TGTGCCAGCAGCGGCCATAGACTAGCGGGGACCGACGAGCAGTACTTC	CASSGHRLAGTDEQYF
-	-	TRBV20-1	TRBJ1-2	TGCAGTGCTAGCGGGGATGGCTACACCTTC	CSASGDGYTF
-	-	TRBV28	TRBJ2-1	TGTGCCAGCAGTTTAGCCGACAATGAGCAGTTCTTC	CASSLADNEQFF
-	-	TRBV13	TRBJ2-5	TGTGCCAGCAGCTTAGGTGGGGACCAAGAGACCCAGTACTTC	CASSLGGDQETQYF
-	-	TRBV27	TRBJ2-1	TGTGCCAGCAGTTTATCCCTGGAGAGCGGGGAGCAGTTCTTC	CASSLSLESGEQFF
once	-	TRBV9	TRBJ2-5	TGTGCCAGCAGCGTAGCTCAAGGGGATGTGGAGACCCAGTACTTC	CASSVAQGDVETQYF
-	TRBD2	TRBV14	TRBJ2-7	TGTGCCAGCAGCAGACTAGCGGAGACTTACGAGCAGTACTTC	CASSRLAETYEQYF
-	TRBD2	TRBV9	TRBJ2-1	TGTGCCAGCAGCGTAGACATTAGCGGGAGCCACGAGCAGTTCTTC	CASSVDISGSHEQFF
-	TRBD1	TRBV12-3/TRBV12-4	TRBJ1-2	TGTGCCAGCAGTACCGGGACAGGATATGGCTACACCTTC	CASSTGTGYGYTF
-	-	TRBV2	TRBJ2-5	TGTGCCAGCACCCCCGGGACGGGACAAGAGACCCAGTACTTC	CASTPGTGQETQYF
-	TRBD2	TRBV2	TRBJ2-3	TGTGCCAGCATGGGACTAGCGGGAGATGCTAGCACAGATACGCAGTATTTT	CASMGLAGDASTDTQYF
once	TRBD1	TRBV4-1	TRBJ2-7	TGCGCCAGCAGCCAAAGTGACAGGGTCCACGAGCAGTACTTC	CASSQSDRVHEQYF
-	TRBD1	TRBV13	TRBJ2-1	TGTGCCAGCAGCTTAGAGGGGGCCGACACGTTCAATGAGCAGTTCTTC	CASSLEGADTFNEQFF
-	TRBD2	TRBV4-1	TRBJ2-3	TGCGCCAGCAGCCAAATGAATTGGGGGATACAACCGGGGGGAGATACGCAGTATTTT	CASSQMNWGIQPGGDTQYF
-	-	TRBV4-1	TRBJ2-1	TGCGCCAGCAGCCGTACGACGAGCGAAAACCCCTACAATGAGCAGTTCTTC	CASSRTTSENPYNEQFF
-	-	TRBV29-1	TRBJ1-4	TGCAGCGTTGAAAGGGACAACGGCGAAAAACTGTTTTTT	CSVERDNGEKLFF
-	-	TRBV4-1	TRBJ2-7	TGCGCCAGCAGCCATGTAAATGACGAGCAGTACTTC	CASSHVNDEQYF
-	-	TRBV20-1	TRBJ2-3	TGCAGTGCTAGCTGGCAGCTCGGAGATACGCAGTATTTT	CSASWQLGDTQYF
-	-	TRBV12-3/TRBV12-4	TRBJ2-4	TGTGCCAGCAGTTTTAGGGATTGGGTTCAGTACTTC	CASSFRDWVQYF
-	-	TRBV7-9	TRBJ2-1	TGTGCCAGCCGCTTCACTAGTGACAATGAGCAGTTCTTC	CASRFTSDNEQFF
-	TRBD1	TRBV28	TRBJ2-1	TGTGCCAGCAGTTGGGACAGGGCGAATGAGCAGTTCTTC	CASSWDRANEQFF
-	-	TRBV24-1	TRBJ1-1	TGTGCCACCCGCCCAACAGGGAAGAACACTGAAGCTTTCTTT	CATRPTGKNTEAFF
-	-	TRBV27	TRBJ2-1	TGTGCCAGCAGTTATTTGCCCCCGGGGGGCGGTGAGCAGTTCTTC	CASSYLPPGGGEQFF
-	TRBD2	TRBV27	TRBJ2-1	TGTGCCAGCAGTTATGGGACTAGCGGGTACAATGAGCAGTTCTTC	CASSYGTSGYNEQFF
-	-	TRBV28	TRBJ2-7	TGTGCCAGCAGTTGGGGGCCAGGGATGTCCTACGAGCAGTACTTC	CASSWGPGMSYEQYF
-	TRBD1	TRBV7-9	TRBJ1-5	TGTGCCAGCAGCTTGGACAGGGGAAGCAATCAGCCCCAGCATTTT	CASSLDRGSNQPQHF
-	TRBD2	TRBV2	TRBJ2-4	TGTGCCAGCACCGCCCGGGCGGGAGAGTACACTCAGTACTTC	CASTARAGEYTQYF
-	-	TRBV4-3	TRBJ2-7	TGCGCCAGCAGCCAAGGGTCACAGTACGAGCAGTACTTC	CASSQGSQYEQYF
-	-	TRBV3-1	TRBJ2-7	TGTGCCAGCAGCCAGGCAGTCTACGAGCAGTACTTC	CASSQAVYEQYF
-	-	TRBV20-1	TRBJ1-1	TGCAGTGCTAGCTCCTACGGGGGGCCCGCTGAAGCTTTCTTT	CSASSYGGPAEAFF
-	TRBD2	TRBV20-1	TRBJ2-1	TGCAGTGCCTGGAGCGGGAGGGCCCATGAGCAGTTCTTC	CSAWSGRAHEQFF
-	-	TRBV30	TRBJ2-7	TGTGCCTGGAGTGTACGGAGCTACGAGCAGTACTTC	CAWSVRSYEQYF
-	TRBD1	TRBV23-1	TRBJ1-4	TGCGCCAGCGAACCCTCAGGGGGCGCAGATGAAAAACTGTTTTTT	CASEPSGGADEKLFF
once	-	TRBV25-1	TRBJ1-1	TGTGCCAGCAGTGAATCCACCGTACCGACTTTCTTT	CASSESTVPTFF
-	-	TRBV9	TRBJ2-7	TGTGCCAGCAGCTCCACCCGGGACGCCCCCTCCTACGAGCAGTACTTC	CASSSTRDAPSYEQYF
-	TRBD1	TRBV29-1	TRBJ2-7	TGCAGCGTACGGGACAGCGCCTACGAGCAGTACTTC	CSVRDSAYEQYF
-	TRBD1	TRBV7-2	TRBJ2-1	TGTGCCAGCAGCTTACCCCGGACAGGGAAAAGCTCCTACAATGAGCAGTTCTTC	CASSLPRTGKSSYNEQFF
once	-	TRBV6-1	TRBJ2-1	TGTGCCAGCAGCAAGAACCGGGACCCAGACAATGAGCAGTTCTTC	CASSKNRDPDNEQFF